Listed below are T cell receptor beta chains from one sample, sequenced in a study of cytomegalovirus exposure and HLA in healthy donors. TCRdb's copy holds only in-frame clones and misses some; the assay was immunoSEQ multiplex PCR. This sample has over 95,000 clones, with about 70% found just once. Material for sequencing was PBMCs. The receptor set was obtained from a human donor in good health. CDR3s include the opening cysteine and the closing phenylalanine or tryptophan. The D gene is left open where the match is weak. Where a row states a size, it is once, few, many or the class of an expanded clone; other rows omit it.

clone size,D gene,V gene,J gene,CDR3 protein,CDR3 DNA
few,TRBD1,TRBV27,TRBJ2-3,CASSSITGQGKYF,TGTGCCAGCAGTTCCATTACTGGACAGGGGAAGTATTTT
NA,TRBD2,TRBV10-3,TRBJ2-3,CAISVGRGGLPSTDTQYF,TGTGCCATCAGTGTGGGTCGGGGGGGCCTCCCTAGCACAGATACGCAGTATTTT
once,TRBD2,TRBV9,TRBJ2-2,CASSVRLAMTGELFF,TGTGCCAGCAGCGTTCGACTAGCGATGACCGGGGAGCTGTTTTTT
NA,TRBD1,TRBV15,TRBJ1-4,CATSRDLVRGTGSEKLFF,TGTGCCACCAGCAGAGATTTAGTTAGAGGGACAGGGAGTGAAAAACTGTTTTTT
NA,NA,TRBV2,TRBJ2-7,CASRGDYYEQYF,TGTGCCAGCAGGGGAGACTACTACGAGCAGTACTTC
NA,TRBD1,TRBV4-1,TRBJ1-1,CASSPRGARLGTNTEAFF,TGCGCCAGCAGCCCCAGGGGGGCACGCCTCGGCACGAACACTGAAGCTTTCTTT
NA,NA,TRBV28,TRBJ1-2,CASSPTLTGYGYTF,TGTGCCAGCAGCCCTACCCTGACAGGCTATGGCTACACCTTC
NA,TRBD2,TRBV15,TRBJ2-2,CATSRVRGGLGSGELFF,TGTGCCACCAGCAGAGTCCGGGGGGGCCTGGGGTCCGGGGAGCTGTTTTTT
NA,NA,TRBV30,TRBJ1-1,CAWSVYGIWRDTEAFF,TGTGCCTGGAGTGTTTATGGGATTTGGAGGGACACTGAAGCTTTCTTT
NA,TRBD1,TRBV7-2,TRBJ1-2,CASSPRQGNGYTF,TGTGCCAGCAGCCCCAGACAGGGTAATGGCTACACCTTC
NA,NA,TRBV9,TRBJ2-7,CASSGKTGPYEQYF,TGTGCCAGCAGCGGGAAGACAGGACCCTACGAGCAGTACTTC
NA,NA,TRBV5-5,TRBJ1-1,CASSPAVNTEAFF,TGTGCCAGCAGCCCCGCGGTGAACACTGAAGCTTTCTTT
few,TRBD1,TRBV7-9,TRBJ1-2,CASSPTGDGYTF,TGTGCCAGCAGCCCGACAGGGGATGGCTACACCTTC
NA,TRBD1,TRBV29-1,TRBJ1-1,CSVVRGGAGGRWVNTEAFF,TGCAGCGTTGTCCGCGGTGGGGCAGGGGGCCGGTGGGTGAACACTGAAGCTTTCTTT
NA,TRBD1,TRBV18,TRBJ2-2,CASSRKTGGLLTGELFF,TGTGCCAGCTCACGCAAGACAGGGGGCCTACTCACCGGGGAGCTGTTTTTT
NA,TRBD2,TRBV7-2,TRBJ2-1,CASSYSGRAFNEQFF,TGTGCCAGCAGCTATAGCGGGAGGGCCTTTAATGAGCAGTTCTTC
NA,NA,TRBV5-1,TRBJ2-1,CASSFGNSYNEQFF,TGCGCCAGCAGCTTCGGGAACTCTTACAATGAGCAGTTCTTC
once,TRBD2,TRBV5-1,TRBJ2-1,CASSVSGGTYNEQFF,TGCGCCAGCAGCGTTAGCGGGGGCACCTACAATGAGCAGTTCTTC
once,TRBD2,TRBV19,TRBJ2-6,CASSIGTSGSSGANVLTF,TGTGCCAGTAGTATCGGGACTAGCGGGAGCTCTGGGGCCAACGTCCTGACTTTC
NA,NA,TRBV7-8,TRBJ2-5,CASSGGGETQYF,TGTGCCAGCAGCGGGGGGGGCGAGACCCAGTACTTC
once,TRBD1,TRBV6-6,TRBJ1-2,CASTSDLGQGRSYTF,TGTGCCAGCACCTCTGACCTGGGACAGGGGAGGAGCTACACCTTC
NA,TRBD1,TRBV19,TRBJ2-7,CASSRTGTSYEQYF,TGTGCCAGTAGTAGGACAGGGACCTCCTACGAGCAGTACTTC
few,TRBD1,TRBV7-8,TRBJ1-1,CASRTGAMGEAFF,TGTGCCAGCAGGACAGGGGCGATGGGTGAAGCTTTCTTT
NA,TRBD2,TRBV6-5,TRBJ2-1,CATTSGGYYNEQFF,TGTGCCACGACTAGCGGGGGCTACTACAATGAGCAGTTCTTC
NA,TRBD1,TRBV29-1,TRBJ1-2,CSVEANGWDREDGYTF,TGCAGCGTTGAAGCAAACGGATGGGACAGGGAGGACGGCTACACCTTC
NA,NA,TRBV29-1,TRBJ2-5,CSASTGETQYF,TGCAGCGCCTCGACAGGAGAGACCCAGTACTTC
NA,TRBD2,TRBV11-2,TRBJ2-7,CASSQGGGLAGSYEQYF,TGTGCCAGCAGCCAGGGCGGGGGCCTAGCGGGGAGCTACGAGCAGTACTTC